Listed below are T cell receptor beta chains from one sample, sequenced in a study of CXCR3-negative and CXCR3-positive naive CD8 T cells. TCRdb reprocessed the 5' RACE reads and stores each CDR3 protein as one record, lacking DNA. This table holds around 63,000 distinct CDR3 sequences. The sample taken for sequencing was naive CXCR3+ CD8+ T cells from blood. Source of these receptors: a human donor in good health. Some clones in this sample may be carry-over from other donors' samples. Both conserved end residues are part of each CDR3.

v_call	j_call	cdr3_aa
TRBV4-3	TRBJ1-2	CASSEGGMGGYTF
TRBV28	TRBJ2-7	CASYRTGEAYEQYF
TRBV21-1	TRBJ2-1	CASSKGIANEQFF
TRBV12-5	TRBJ1-5	CASGLSANQPQHF
TRBV5-1	TRBJ1-2	CASSSGQGVYGYTF
TRBV6-5	TRBJ1-1	CASSYSGENTEAFF
TRBV11-2	TRBJ1-1	CASSFRLGTVNTEAFF
TRBV7-9	TRBJ1-5	CASAVDHRPQHF
TRBV27	TRBJ2-5	CASRVDRGWARETQYF
TRBV27	TRBJ2-2	CASSLIRGVAGELFF
TRBV27	TRBJ1-2	CASSASAGQIYGYTF
TRBV4-3	TRBJ2-1	CASRGDRGNEQFF
TRBV7-2	TRBJ2-1	CASIAGLAGYNEQFF
TRBV7-9	TRBJ2-5	CASSPEGWQETQYF
TRBV19	TRBJ2-1	CASSGGGSSYNEQFF
TRBV12-3/TRBV12-4	TRBJ2-5	CASSTSDRAEETQYF
TRBV7-9	TRBJ2-2	CASSPPTGGAGELFF
TRBV7-9	TRBJ2-5	CASSLGTGSEETQYF
TRBV7-6	TRBJ2-1	CASSPGLAGNYNEQFF
TRBV2	TRBJ2-7	CASSDLTGAYEQYF
TRBV25-1	TRBJ1-5	CASSDGRSNQPQHF
TRBV14	TRBJ2-1	CASSQERVTYNEQFF
TRBV28	TRBJ2-7	CASSLLGRSLEQYF
TRBV5-1	TRBJ2-3	CASSLGAGGTDTQYF
TRBV27	TRBJ2-5	CASRSPPQETQYF
TRBV2	TRBJ2-1	CASSDTESSYNEQFF
TRBV20-1	TRBJ2-1	CSARDLNNEQFF
TRBV20-1	TRBJ1-2	CSARDLSRGRLNYGYTF
TRBV14	TRBJ2-3	CASSYTDTQYF
TRBV12-3/TRBV12-4	TRBJ2-5	CASRQGETQYF
TRBV9	TRBJ1-3	CASSPARGGNTIYF